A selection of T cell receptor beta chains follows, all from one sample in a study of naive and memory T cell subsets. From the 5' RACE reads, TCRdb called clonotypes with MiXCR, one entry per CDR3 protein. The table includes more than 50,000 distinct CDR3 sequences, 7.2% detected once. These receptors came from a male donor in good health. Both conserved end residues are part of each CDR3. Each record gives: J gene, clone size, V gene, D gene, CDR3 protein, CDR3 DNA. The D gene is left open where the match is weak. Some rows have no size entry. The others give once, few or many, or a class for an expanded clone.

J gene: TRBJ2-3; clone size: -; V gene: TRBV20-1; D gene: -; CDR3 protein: CSAIAPSTDTQYF; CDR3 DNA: TGCAGTGCTATAGCTCCTAGCACAGATACGCAGTATTTT
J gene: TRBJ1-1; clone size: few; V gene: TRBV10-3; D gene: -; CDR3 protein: CAISEERGAEAFF; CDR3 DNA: TGTGCCATCAGTGAAGAGAGGGGCGCTGAAGCTTTCTTT
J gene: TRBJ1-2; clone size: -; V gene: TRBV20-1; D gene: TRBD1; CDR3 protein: CSARGTGGNGYTF; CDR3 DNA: TGCAGTGCCAGGGGGACAGGAGGTAATGGCTACACCTTC
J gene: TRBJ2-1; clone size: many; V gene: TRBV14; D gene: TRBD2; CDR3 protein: CASSQDMGLAAYNEQFF; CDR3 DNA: TGTGCCAGCAGCCAAGATATGGGACTAGCGGCCTACAATGAGCAGTTCTTC
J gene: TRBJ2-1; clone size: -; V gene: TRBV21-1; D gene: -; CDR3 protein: CASSTWDPLYNEQFF; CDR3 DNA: TGTGCCAGCAGCACCTGGGACCCACTCTACAATGAGCAGTTCTTC
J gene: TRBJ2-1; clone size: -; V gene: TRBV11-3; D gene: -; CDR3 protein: CASSLRPPSDEQFF; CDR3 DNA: TGTGCCAGCAGCCTCCGGCCGCCTAGCGATGAGCAGTTCTTC
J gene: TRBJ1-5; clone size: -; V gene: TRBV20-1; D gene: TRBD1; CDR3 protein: CSARGSRDSSNQPQHF; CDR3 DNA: TGCAGTGCTAGAGGTTCCCGGGACAGCAGTAATCAGCCCCAGCATTTT
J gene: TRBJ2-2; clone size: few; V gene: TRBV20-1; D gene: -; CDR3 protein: CSARQGSTTGELFF; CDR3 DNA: TGCAGTGCTAGACAGGGGAGTACCACCGGGGAGCTGTTTTTT
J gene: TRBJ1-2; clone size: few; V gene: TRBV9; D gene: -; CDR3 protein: CASSAAYSRDTIYGYTF; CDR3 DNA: TGTGCCAGCAGCGCCGCTTATTCCCGGGACACCATCTATGGCTACACCTTC
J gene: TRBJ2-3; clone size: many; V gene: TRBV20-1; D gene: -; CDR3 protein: CSARPNTDTQYF; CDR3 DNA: TGCAGTGCTAGACCGAACACAGATACGCAGTATTTT
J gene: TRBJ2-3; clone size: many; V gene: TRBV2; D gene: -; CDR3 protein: CASSEEGTSTDTQYF; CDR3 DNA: TGTGCCAGCAGTGAAGAGGGGACTAGCACAGATACGCAGTATTTT
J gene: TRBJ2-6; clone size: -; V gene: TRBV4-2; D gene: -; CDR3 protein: CASSQEQGSGANVLTF; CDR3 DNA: TGTGCCAGCAGCCAGGAACAGGGCTCTGGGGCCAACGTCCTGACTTTC
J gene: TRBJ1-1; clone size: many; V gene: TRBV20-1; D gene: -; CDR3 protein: CSALKEAVEAFF; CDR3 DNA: TGCAGTGCCCTGAAGGAGGCGGTTGAAGCTTTTTTT
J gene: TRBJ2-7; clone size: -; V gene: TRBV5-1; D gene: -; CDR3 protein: CASSLTGEGEQYF; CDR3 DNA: TGCGCCAGCAGCTTGACAGGGGAGGGCGAGCAGTACTTC
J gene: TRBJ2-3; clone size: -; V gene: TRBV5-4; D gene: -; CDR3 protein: CASSLQGVRDTQYF; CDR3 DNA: TGTGCCAGCAGCTTGCAGGGAGTAAGGGATACGCAGTATTTT
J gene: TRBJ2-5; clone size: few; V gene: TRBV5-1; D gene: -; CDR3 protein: CASSPGEAQETQYF; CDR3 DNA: TGCGCCAGCAGCCCAGGGGAGGCCCAAGAGACCCAGTACTTC
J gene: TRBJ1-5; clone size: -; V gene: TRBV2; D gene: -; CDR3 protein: CASSDAPYSNQPQHF; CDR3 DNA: TGTGCCAGCAGTGACGCCCCATATAGCAATCAGCCCCAGCATTTT
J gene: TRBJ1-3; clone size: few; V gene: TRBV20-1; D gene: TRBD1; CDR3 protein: CSASQGAAGNTIYF; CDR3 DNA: TGCAGTGCTAGTCAGGGGGCAGCTGGAAACACCATATATTTT
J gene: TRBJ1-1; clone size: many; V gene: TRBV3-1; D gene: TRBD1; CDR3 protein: CASVSGQSLEAFF; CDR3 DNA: TGTGCCTCAGTTTCGGGACAGTCACTCGAAGCTTTCTTT
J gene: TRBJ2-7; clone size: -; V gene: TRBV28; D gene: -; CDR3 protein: CASSWAGGGELYEQYF; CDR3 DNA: TGTGCCAGCAGTTGGGCCGGTGGCGGTGAGCTCTACGAGCAGTACTTC
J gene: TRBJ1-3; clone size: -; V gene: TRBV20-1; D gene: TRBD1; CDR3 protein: CSARDRLSGNTIYF; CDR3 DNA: TGCAGTGCTAGGGACAGGCTCTCTGGAAACACCATATATTTT
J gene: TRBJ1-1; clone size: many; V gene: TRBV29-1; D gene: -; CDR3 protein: CSVYHTEAFF; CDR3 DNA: TGCAGCGTTTATCACACTGAAGCTTTCTTT
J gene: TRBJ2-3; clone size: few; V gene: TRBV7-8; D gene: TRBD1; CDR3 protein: CASSGRTGRSSTDTQYF; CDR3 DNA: TGTGCCAGCAGCGGACGGACAGGACGGTCTAGCACAGATACGCAGTATTTT
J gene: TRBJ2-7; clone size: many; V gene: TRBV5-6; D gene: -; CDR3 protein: CASSRGPQSYEQYF; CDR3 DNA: TGTGCCAGCAGCAGGGGACCGCAATCCTACGAGCAGTACTTC
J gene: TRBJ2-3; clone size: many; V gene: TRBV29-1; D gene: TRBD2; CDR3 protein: CSVEGLADTDTQYF; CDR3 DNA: TGCAGCGTTGAAGGACTAGCGGACACAGATACGCAGTATTTT
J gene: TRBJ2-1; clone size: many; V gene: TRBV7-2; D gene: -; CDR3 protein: CASSKTRGLAAPHNEQFF; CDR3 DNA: TGTGCCAGCAGCAAAACCCGAGGGCTAGCCGCCCCCCACAATGAGCAGTTCTTC
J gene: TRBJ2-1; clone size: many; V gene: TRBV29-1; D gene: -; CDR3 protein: CSVERGPPYNEQFF; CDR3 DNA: TGCAGCGTTGAGAGGGGACCGCCCTACAATGAGCAGTTCTTC
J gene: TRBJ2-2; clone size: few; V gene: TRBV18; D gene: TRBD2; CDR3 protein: CASSPPSGGPNTGELFF; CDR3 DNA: TGTGCCAGCTCACCACCGAGCGGGGGCCCGAACACCGGGGAGCTGTTTTTT
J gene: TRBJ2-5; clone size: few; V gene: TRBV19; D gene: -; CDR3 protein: CASKRPEGTQYF; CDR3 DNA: TGTGCCAGTAAGCGGCCCGAAGGGACCCAGTACTTC
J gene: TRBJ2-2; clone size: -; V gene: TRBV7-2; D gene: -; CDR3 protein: CASSSGLSNTGELFF; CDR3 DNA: TGTGCCAGCAGCTCTGGACTTTCGAACACCGGGGAGCTGTTTTTT
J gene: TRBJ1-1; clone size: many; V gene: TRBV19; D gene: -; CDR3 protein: CASSYPTREAFF; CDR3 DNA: TGTGCCAGTAGTTACCCGACCCGTGAAGCTTTCTTT
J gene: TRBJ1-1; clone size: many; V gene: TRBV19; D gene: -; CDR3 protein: CASFGRTTEAFF; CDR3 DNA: TGTGCCAGTTTTGGGCGTACCACTGAAGCTTTCTTT
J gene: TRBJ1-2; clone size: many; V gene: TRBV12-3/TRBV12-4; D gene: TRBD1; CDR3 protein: CASSLGIGQVYGYTF; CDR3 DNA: TGTGCCAGCAGTTTAGGGATAGGACAGGTCTATGGCTACACCTTC
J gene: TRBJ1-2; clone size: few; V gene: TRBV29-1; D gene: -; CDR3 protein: CSVEFDRPRRSSYGYTF; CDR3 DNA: TGCAGCGTTGAATTCGACAGACCAAGGCGGTCGTCCTATGGCTACACCTTC
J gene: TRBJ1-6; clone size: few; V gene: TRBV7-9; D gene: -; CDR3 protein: CASSHPGSSYNSPLHF; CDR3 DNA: TGTGCCAGCAGCCATCCCGGGAGCTCCTATAATTCACCCCTCCACTTT
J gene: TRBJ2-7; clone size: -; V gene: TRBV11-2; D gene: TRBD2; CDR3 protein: CASSRLAGGYEQYF; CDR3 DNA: TGTGCCAGCAGCAGACTAGCGGGAGGCTACGAGCAGTACTTC
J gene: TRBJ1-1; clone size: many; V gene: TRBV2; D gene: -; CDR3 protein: CASRGGAEAFF; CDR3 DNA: TGTGCCAGCAGGGGGGGAGCTGAAGCTTTCTTT
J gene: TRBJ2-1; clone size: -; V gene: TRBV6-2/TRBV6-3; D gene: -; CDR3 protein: CASSYIDNEQFF; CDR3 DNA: TGTGCCAGCAGTTACATAGACAATGAGCAGTTCTTC